This T cell receptor (beta chain) was obtained from a study of T cell responses to AZD1222 COVID-19 vaccine. Data came from immunoSEQ multiplex PCR; TCRdb stores just in-frame clones and leaves some out. Of 140,000 to 150,000 clones listed, about nine tenths are singletons. CDR3 length: 13 residues. V was cut by 8 bases and J by 0 bases, with 8 bases left in between. Overall study results and limits: Most donors were white British, females outnumbered males, and clonal diversity was possibly underestimated. Spike as a whole was targeted by vaccine-associated CD4 TCRs, dominant at 160-218 and 743-854.

Details on this clone: What it binds is not known.

The rearrangement uses TRBV12-3 or TRBV12-4 and TRBJ1-3; D ambiguous. The receptor's source is an adult who received the AZD1222 COVID-19 vaccine. Here the sequenced sample was peripheral blood, taken 28 days after the second AZD1222 dose. In nucleotides, the CDR3 is TGTGCCAGCGGATTGCTCTCTGGAAACACCATATATTTT. Encoded protein: CASGLLSGNTIYF.